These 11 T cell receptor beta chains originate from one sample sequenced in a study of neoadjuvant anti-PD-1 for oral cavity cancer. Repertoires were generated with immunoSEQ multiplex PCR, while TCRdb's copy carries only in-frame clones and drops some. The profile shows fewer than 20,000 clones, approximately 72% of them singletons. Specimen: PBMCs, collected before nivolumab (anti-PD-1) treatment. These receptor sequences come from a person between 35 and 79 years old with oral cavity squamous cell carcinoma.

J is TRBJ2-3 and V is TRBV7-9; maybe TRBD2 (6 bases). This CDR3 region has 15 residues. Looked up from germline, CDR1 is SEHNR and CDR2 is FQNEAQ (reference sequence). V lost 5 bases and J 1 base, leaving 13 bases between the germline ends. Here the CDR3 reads CASSPRLGGTDTQYF. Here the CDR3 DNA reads TGTGCCAGCAGCCCGAGACTAGGAGGCACAGATACGCAGTATTTT.

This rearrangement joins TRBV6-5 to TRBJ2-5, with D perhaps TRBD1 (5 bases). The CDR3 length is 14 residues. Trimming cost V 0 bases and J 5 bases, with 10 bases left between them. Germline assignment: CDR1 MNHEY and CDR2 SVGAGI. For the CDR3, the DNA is TGTGCCAGCAGTTACTCAAGGCCAGGGGAGACCCAGTACTTC. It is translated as CASSYSRPGETQYF.

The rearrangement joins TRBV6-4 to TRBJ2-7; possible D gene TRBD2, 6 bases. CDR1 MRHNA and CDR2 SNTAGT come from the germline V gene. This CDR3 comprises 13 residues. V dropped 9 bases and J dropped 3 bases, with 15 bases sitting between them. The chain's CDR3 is CASSPMEGYEQYF. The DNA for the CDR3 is TGTGCCAGTTCCCCGATGGAGGGCTACGAGCAGTACTTC.

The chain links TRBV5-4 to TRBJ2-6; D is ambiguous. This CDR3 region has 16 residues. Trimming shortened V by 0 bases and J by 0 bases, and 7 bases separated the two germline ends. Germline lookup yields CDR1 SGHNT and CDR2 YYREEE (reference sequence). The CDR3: CASSLAQVSGANVLTF. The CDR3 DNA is TGTGCCAGCAGCTTGGCCCAGGTCTCTGGGGCCAACGTCCTGACTTTC. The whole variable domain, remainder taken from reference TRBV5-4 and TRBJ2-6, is ETGVTQSPTHLIKTRGQQVTLRCSSQSGHNTVSWYQQALGQGPQFIFQYYREEENGRGNFPPRFSGLQFPNYSSELNVNALELDDSALYLCASSLAQVSGANVLTFGAGSRLTVL.

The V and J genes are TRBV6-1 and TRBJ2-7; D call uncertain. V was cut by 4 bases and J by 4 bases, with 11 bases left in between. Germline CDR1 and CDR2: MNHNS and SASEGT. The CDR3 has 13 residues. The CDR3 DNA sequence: TGTGCCAGCAGTGGCGAACTGGGGTACGAGCAGTACTTC. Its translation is CASSGELGYEQYF.

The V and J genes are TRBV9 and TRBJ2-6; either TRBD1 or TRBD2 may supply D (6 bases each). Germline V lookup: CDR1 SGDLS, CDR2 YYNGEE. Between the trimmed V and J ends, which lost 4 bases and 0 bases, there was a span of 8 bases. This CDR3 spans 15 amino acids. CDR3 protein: CASSRGDSGANVLTF. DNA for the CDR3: TGTGCCAGCAGCAGGGGGGACTCTGGGGCCAACGTCCTGACTTTC.

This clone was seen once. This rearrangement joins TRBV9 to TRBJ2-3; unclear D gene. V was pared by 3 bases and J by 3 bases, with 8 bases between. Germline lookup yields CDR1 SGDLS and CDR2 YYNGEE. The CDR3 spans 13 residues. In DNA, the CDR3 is TGTGCCAGCAGCGCTCCTCTTACAGATACGCAGTATTTT. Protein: CASSAPLTDTQYF.

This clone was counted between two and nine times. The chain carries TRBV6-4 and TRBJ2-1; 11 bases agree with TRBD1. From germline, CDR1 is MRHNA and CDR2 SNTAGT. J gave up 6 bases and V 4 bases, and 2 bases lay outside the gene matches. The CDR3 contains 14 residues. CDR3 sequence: CASSGGTGGNEQFF. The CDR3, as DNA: TGTGCCAGCAGTGGAGGGACAGGGGGCAATGAGCAGTTCTTC.

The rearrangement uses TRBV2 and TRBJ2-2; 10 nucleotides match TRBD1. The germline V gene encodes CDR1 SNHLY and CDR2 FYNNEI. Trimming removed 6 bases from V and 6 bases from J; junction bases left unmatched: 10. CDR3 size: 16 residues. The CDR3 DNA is TGTGCCAGCAGCCTCGACTCCGGGACAGGGGCCGGGGAGCTGTTTTTT. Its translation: CASSLDSGTGAGELFF.

CDR3 in amino acids: CASSRPSSGLSGYTF. The CDR3 nucleotides read TGTGCCAGCAGCCGCCCGTCCTCGGGGTTATCAGGCTACACCTTC. This chain connects TRBV11-1 to TRBJ1-2; no clear D gene. The V end was cut by 5 bases, the J end by 8 bases, with 21 bases between. This CDR3 has 15 amino acids. Germline lookup yields CDR1 SGHAT and CDR2 FQDESV (reference sequence).

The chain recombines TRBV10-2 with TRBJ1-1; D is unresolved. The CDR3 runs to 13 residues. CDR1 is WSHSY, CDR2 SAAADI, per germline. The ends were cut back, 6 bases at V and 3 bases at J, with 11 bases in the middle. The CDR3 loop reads CASREREDTEAFF. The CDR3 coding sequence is TGCGCCAGCAGGGAGCGGGAGGACACTGAAGCTTTCTTT.